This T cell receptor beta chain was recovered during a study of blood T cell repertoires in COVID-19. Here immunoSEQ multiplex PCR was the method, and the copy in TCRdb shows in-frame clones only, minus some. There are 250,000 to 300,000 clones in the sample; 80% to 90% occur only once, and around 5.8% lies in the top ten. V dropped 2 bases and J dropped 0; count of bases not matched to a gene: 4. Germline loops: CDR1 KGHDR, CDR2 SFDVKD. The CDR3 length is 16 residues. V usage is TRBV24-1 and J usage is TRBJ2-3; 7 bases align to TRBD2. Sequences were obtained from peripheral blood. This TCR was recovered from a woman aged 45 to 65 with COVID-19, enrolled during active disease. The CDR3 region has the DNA TGTGCCACCAGTGATTCGCGACTAGCAAGCACAGATACGCAGTATTTT. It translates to CATSDSRLASTDTQYF.